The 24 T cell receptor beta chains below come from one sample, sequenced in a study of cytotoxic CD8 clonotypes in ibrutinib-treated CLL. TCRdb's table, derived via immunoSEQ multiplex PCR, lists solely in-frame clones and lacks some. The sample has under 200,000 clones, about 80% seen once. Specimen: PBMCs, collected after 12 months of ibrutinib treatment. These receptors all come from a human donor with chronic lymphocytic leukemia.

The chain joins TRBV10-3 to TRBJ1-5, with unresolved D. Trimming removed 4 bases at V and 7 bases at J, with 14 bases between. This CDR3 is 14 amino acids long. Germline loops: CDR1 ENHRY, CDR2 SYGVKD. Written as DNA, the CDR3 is TGTGCCATCAGTGTTGGTAGTCCCGGACAGCCCCAGCATTTT. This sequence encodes CAISVGSPGQPQHF.

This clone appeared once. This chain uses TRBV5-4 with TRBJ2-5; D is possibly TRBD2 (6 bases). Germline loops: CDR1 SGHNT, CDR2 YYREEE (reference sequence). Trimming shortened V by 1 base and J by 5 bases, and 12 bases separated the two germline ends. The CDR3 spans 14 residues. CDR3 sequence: CASSLNPRGETQYF. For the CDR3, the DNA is TGTGCCAGCAGCTTGAACCCCCGGGGGGAGACCCAGTACTTC.

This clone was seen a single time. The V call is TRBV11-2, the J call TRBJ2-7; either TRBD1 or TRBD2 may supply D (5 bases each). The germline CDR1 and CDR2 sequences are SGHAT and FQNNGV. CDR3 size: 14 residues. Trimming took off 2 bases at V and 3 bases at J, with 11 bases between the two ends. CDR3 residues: CASSLRRQGYEQYF. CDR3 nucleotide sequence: TGTGCCAGCAGCTTAAGGAGGCAGGGCTACGAGCAGTACTTC.

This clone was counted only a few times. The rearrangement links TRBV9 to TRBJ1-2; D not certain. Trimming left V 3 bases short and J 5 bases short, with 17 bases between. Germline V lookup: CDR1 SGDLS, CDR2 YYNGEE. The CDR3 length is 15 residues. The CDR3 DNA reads TGTGCCAGCAGCGCTCTCGGTAGTTCCGGATATGGCTACACCTTC. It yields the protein CASSALGSSGYGYTF.

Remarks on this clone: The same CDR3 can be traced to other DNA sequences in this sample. CDR3: CSASKDYEQYF. CDR3 in DNA: TGCAGTGCTAGTAAGGATTACGAGCAGTACTTC. This chain uses TRBV20-1 with TRBJ2-7; D is unresolved. The CDR3 totals 11 residues. V shed 3 bases and J shed 4 bases, with 7 bases lying between them. CDR1 is DFQATT, CDR2 SNEGSKA, per germline (reference sequence).

CDR3: CASSRRGLGGTGELFF. The CDR3 DNA follows: TGTGCCAGCAGTCGACGGGGACTAGGGGGGACCGGGGAGCTGTTTTTT. The chain recombines TRBV25-1 with TRBJ2-2; TRBD2 agrees at 8 bases. The J segment lost 5 bases and the V segment lost 5 bases, leaving 10 bases of the junction unmatched. This CDR3 has 16 amino acids. Germline CDR1 MGHDK, CDR2 SYGVNS.

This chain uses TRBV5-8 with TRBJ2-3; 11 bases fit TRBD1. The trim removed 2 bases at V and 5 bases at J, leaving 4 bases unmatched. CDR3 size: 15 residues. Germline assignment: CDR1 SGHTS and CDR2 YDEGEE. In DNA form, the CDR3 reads TGTGCCAGCAGCTTACCGGGACAGGGGGGAGATACGCAGTATTTT. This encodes CASSLPGQGGDTQYF. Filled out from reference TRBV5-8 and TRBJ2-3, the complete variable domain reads EAGVTQSPTHLIKTRGQQATLRCSPISGHTSVYWYQQALGLGLQFLLWYDEGEERNRGNFPPRFSGRQFPNYSSELNVNALELEDSALYLCASSLPGQGGDTQYFGPGTRLTVL.

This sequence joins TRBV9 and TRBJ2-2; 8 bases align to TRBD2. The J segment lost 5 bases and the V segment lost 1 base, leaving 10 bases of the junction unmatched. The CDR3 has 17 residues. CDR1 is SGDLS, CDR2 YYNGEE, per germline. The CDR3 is CASSVTPGGLGTGELFF. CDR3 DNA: TGTGCCAGCAGCGTAACCCCGGGGGGGCTGGGGACCGGGGAGCTGTTTTTT.

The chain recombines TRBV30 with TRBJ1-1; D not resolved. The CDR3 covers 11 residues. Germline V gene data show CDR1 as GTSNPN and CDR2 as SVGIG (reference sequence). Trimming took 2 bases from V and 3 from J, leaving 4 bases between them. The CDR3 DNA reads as TGTGCCTGGAGTCGGGACACTGAAGCTTTCTTT. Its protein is CAWSRDTEAFF.

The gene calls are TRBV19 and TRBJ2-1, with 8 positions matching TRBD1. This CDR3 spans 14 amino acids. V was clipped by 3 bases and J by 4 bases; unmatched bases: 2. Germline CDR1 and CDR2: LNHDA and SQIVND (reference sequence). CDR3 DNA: TGTGCCAGTAGTATGACAGGGGCATACAATGAGCAGTTCTTC. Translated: CASSMTGAYNEQFF.

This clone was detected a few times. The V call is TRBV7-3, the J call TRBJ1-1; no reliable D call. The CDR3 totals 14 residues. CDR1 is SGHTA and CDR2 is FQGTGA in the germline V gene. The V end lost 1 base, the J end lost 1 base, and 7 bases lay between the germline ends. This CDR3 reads CASSLRAENTEAFF. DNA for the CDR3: TGTGCCAGCAGCTTAAGAGCAGAGAACACTGAAGCTTTCTTT.

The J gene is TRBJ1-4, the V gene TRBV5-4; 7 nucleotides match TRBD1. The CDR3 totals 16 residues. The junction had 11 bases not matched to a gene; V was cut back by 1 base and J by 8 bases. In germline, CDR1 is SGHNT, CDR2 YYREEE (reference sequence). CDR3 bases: TGTGCCAGCAGCTTGAGTGGCACAGGGGCTGGGGAAAAACTGTTTTTT. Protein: CASSLSGTGAGEKLFF.

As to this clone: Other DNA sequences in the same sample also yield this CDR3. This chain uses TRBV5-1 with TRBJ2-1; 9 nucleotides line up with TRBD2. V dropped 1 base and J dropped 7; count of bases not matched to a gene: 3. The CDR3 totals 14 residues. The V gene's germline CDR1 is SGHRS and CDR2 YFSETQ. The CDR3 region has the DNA TGCGCCAGCAGCTTGTCGGGACTAGCAAATGAGCAGTTCTTC. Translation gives CASSLSGLANEQFF.

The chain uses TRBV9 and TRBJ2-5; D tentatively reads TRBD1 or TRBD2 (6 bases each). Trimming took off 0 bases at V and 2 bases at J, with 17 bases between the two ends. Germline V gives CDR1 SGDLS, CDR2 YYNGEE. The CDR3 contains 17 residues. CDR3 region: CASSVASEGVVQETQYF. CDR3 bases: TGTGCCAGCAGCGTAGCCTCGGAGGGGGTCGTGCAAGAGACCCAGTACTTC.

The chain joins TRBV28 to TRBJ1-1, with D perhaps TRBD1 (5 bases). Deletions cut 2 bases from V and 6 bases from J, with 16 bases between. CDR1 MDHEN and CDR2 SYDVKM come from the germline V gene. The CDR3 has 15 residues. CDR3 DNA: TGTGCCAGCAGTTTACGAGGGAGTGGGGGAGCTGAAGCTTTCTTT. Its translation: CASSLRGSGGAEAFF.

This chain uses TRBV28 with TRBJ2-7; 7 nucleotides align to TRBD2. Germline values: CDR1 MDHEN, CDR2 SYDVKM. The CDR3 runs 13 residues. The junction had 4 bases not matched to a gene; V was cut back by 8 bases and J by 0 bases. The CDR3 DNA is TGTGCCAGCCTGCGGGGGAACTCCTACGAGCAGTACTTC. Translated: CASLRGNSYEQYF.

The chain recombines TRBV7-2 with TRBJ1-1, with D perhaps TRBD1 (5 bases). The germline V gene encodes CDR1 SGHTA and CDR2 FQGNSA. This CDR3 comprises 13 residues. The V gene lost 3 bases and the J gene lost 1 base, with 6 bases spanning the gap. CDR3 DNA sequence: TGTGCCAGCAGCTTCACAGGGAACACTGAAGCTTTCTTT. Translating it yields CASSFTGNTEAFF.

The DNA for the CDR3 is TGTGCCAGCAGCTCCGGGACAGGGAGGGGACCGGAAGGCTACACCTTC. It encodes CASSSGTGRGPEGYTF. This chain uses TRBV11-1 with TRBJ1-2; TRBD1 matches at 9 bases. V lost 4 bases to trimming and J lost 8 bases; unmatched junction nucleotides: 14. The germline V gene encodes CDR1 SGHAT and CDR2 FQDESV (reference sequence). The CDR3 contains 16 residues.

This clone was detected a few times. The CDR3 region is CASSYRVNTEAFF. The CDR3 DNA sequence: TGTGCCAGCAGTTACCGGGTGAACACTGAAGCTTTCTTT. The chain couples TRBV6-6 to TRBJ1-1; D remains unclear. This CDR3 has 13 residues. Germline V lookup: CDR1 MNHNY, CDR2 SVGAGI (reference sequence). V lost 2 bases, J lost 0 bases, and 4 bases lay in between.

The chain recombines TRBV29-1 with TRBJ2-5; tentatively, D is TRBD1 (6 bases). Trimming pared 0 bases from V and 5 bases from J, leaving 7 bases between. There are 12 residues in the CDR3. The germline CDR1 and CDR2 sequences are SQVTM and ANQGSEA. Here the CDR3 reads CSVEEGAETQYF. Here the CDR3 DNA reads TGCAGCGTTGAAGAGGGGGCGGAGACCCAGTACTTC.

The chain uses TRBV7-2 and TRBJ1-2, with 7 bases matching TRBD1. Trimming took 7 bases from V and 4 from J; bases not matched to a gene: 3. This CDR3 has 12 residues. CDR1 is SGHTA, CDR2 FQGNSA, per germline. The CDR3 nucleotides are TGTGCCAGCAACGCAGGGGGCTATGGCTACACCTTC. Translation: CASNAGGYGYTF.

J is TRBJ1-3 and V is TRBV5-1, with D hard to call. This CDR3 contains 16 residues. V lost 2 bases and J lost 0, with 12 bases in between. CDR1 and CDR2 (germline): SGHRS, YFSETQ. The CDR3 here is CASSFSPEASGNTIYF. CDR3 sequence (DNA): TGCGCCAGCAGCTTTTCTCCCGAGGCCTCTGGAAACACCATATATTTT.

The CDR3 DNA reads TGTGCCACCAGCTGCCGACAGGGGCCCATCCCCCTCTACGAGCAGTACTTC. It yields the protein CATSCRQGPIPLYEQYF. The rearrangement joins TRBV15 to TRBJ2-7, with TRBD1 matching over 8 bases. The CDR3 totals 17 residues. Trimming took 5 bases from V and 3 from J; bases not matched to a gene: 15. Germline CDR1 and CDR2: LNHNV and YYDKDF (reference sequence).

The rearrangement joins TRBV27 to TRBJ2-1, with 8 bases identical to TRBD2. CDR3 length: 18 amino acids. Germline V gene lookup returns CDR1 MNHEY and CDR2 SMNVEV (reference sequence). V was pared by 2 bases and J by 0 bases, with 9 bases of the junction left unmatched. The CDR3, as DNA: TGTGCCAGCAGTTTACTTGTTAGCGGGATTCTCTCCTACAATGAGCAGTTCTTC. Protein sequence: CASSLLVSGILSYNEQFF.